This T cell receptor beta chain appears in the sequencing data of a study of cytomegalovirus exposure and HLA in healthy donors. Study summary: Early released data comprised about 85 million unique TCRs from HLA-typed donors. Overall study findings and caveats: Presence/absence analyses rested on an assumption that sequencing depth was roughly uniform across donors. Later on, an analysis showed TCR association rates differing by HLA locus, with DRB1 the most and HLA-C the fewest. Investigators reported 150 to 200 TCR beta chains as tied to cytomegalovirus.

As regards this clone: Its specificity is unknown.

CDR3 length: 15 amino acids. Trimming at V came to 4 bases and at J to 3 bases, leaving 4 bases not matched to a gene. Germline lookup yields CDR1 SGHRS and CDR2 YFSETQ. With 60 Vbeta and 13 Jbeta primers, the PCR was carried out. Clones were sequenced by immunoSEQ multiplex PCR, and TCRdb holds only the in-frame ones, with some missing. Altogether 150,000 to 200,000 clones are present, around 81% being singletons, with the ten largest covering more than 1.5%. This receptor was identified in a man between 18 and 29 years old in good health and CMV-seronegative. The rearrangement uses TRBV5-1 and TRBJ2-7, with 13 bases identical to TRBD2. Sequenced sample: PBMCs. CDR3 sequence (DNA): TGCGCCAGCAGCCCCTGGACTAGCGGGAGCTACGAGCAGTACTTC. Translation gives CASSPWTSGSYEQYF.